This entry is about one T cell receptor (beta chain). This sample stems from a study of T-cell memory formation after mild COVID-19. Employing constant-segment primers, 5'RACE generated TCR alpha and TCR beta cDNA libraries bearing sample barcodes and UMIs. TCRdb reanalysed the 5' RACE reads using MiXCR and keeps one entry per CDR3 protein. The sample consists of 450,000 or so distinct CDR3 sequences, around a quarter of them appearing once. The sample taken for sequencing was PBMCs or a T cell subset sorted from them (not recorded which). The TCR sequence derives from an adult woman who had mild COVID-19 (a few samples of this study predate the infection). Cell type and time point are not known.

This CDR3 is CSATKVGNEQFF. The CDR3, as DNA: TGCAGTGCCACAAAGGTTGGCAATGAGCAGTTCTTC. The chain couples TRBV20-1 to TRBJ2-1, with D unresolved. The germline CDR1 and CDR2 sequences are DFQATT and SNEGSKA (reference sequence). Trimming removed 6 bases from V and 6 bases from J, with 12 bases in between. The CDR3 totals 12 residues.